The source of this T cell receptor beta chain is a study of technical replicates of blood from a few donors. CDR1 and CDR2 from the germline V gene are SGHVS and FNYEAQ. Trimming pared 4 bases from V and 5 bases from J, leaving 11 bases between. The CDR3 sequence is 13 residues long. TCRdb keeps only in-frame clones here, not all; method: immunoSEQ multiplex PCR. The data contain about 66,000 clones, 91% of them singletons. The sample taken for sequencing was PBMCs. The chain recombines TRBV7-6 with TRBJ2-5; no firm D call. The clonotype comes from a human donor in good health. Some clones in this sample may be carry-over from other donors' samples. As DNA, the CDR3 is TGTGCCAGCAGCTCAACTAATTCGGAGACCCAGTACTTC. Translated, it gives CASSSTNSETQYF.